Listed below are T cell receptor beta chains from one sample, sequenced in a study of T cell responses to AZD1222 COVID-19 vaccine. Generated by immunoSEQ multiplex PCR, the TCRdb table keeps only in-frame clones and is missing some. The data show some 91,000 clones, more than 90% seen once. Source: peripheral blood, taken on day 0 of AZD1222 vaccination. All receptors derive from an adult in good health. The CDR3 runs from the conserved cysteine through the conserved F or W. Each record gives: V gene, J gene, D gene, clone size, CDR3 protein, CDR3 DNA. The D gene is left open where the match is weak. Size is stated for part of the rows, as once, few or many counts, or as a class when the clone is expanded.

v_call: TRBV10-3; j_call: TRBJ2-1; d_call: TRBD1; clone_size: NA; cdr3_aa: CAISDVRSAGGIEQFF; cdr3_nt: TGTGCCATCAGTGATGTGAGAAGCGCAGGGGGCATTGAGCAGTTCTTC
v_call: TRBV28; j_call: TRBJ2-7; d_call: NA; clone_size: NA; cdr3_aa: CASSSGTHKSEQYF; cdr3_nt: TGTGCCAGCAGCAGTGGGACCCATAAAAGCGAGCAGTACTTC
v_call: TRBV5-1; j_call: TRBJ2-1; d_call: TRBD2; clone_size: NA; cdr3_aa: CACARGGKNEQFF; cdr3_nt: TGCGCCTGCGCCCGGGGGGGAAAAAATGAGCAGTTCTTC
v_call: TRBV4-1; j_call: TRBJ1-5; d_call: NA; clone_size: once; cdr3_aa: CASSLMIGGNQPQHF; cdr3_nt: TGCGCCAGCAGCCTTATGATCGGTGGCAATCAGCCCCAGCATTTT
v_call: TRBV5-1; j_call: TRBJ2-5; d_call: NA; clone_size: NA; cdr3_aa: CASSLGPQETQYF; cdr3_nt: TGCGCCAGCAGCCTCGGACCTCAAGAGACCCAGTACTTC
v_call: TRBV4-1; j_call: TRBJ1-1; d_call: NA; clone_size: NA; cdr3_aa: CASSQDSRGTEAFF; cdr3_nt: TGCGCCAGCAGCCAAGATAGTAGGGGTACTGAAGCTTTCTTT
v_call: TRBV9; j_call: TRBJ2-2; d_call: NA; clone_size: NA; cdr3_aa: CASSVESGAYTGELFF; cdr3_nt: TGTGCCAGCAGCGTAGAGTCAGGGGCGTACACCGGGGAGCTGTTTTTT
v_call: TRBV28; j_call: TRBJ2-7; d_call: NA; clone_size: NA; cdr3_aa: CASSSSAARWDEQYF; cdr3_nt: TGTGCCAGCAGTTCTAGCGCCGCACGGTGGGACGAGCAGTACTTC
v_call: TRBV6-5; j_call: TRBJ1-1; d_call: TRBD1; clone_size: once; cdr3_aa: CASSIQGGNTEAFF; cdr3_nt: TGTGCCAGCAGTATACAGGGGGGGAACACTGAAGCTTTCTTT
v_call: TRBV2; j_call: TRBJ1-3; d_call: NA; clone_size: NA; cdr3_aa: CASSEARPGPSGNTIYF; cdr3_nt: TGTGCCAGCAGTGAAGCGCGTCCGGGGCCCTCTGGAAACACCATATATTTT
v_call: TRBV4-1; j_call: TRBJ1-6; d_call: NA; clone_size: NA; cdr3_aa: CASSHQVSGNSPLHF; cdr3_nt: TGCGCCAGCAGCCACCAGGTATCAGGGAATTCACCCCTCCACTTT
v_call: TRBV10-3; j_call: TRBJ2-5; d_call: TRBD1; clone_size: NA; cdr3_aa: CAISEGTGGLETQYF; cdr3_nt: TGTGCCATCAGTGAGGGGACAGGGGGCTTAGAGACCCAGTACTTC
v_call: TRBV6-1; j_call: TRBJ2-7; d_call: NA; clone_size: NA; cdr3_aa: CASSALWEPPNYEQYF; cdr3_nt: TGTGCCAGCAGTGCCCTATGGGAGCCTCCTAATTACGAGCAGTACTTC
v_call: TRBV7-9; j_call: TRBJ1-2; d_call: NA; clone_size: NA; cdr3_aa: CASSAEGGYGYTF; cdr3_nt: TGTGCCAGCAGCGCCGAGGGGGGTTATGGCTACACCTTC
v_call: TRBV25-1; j_call: TRBJ2-6; d_call: NA; clone_size: NA; cdr3_aa: CASSRDGFFSGANVLTF; cdr3_nt: TGTGCCAGCAGTCGGGATGGATTCTTCTCTGGGGCCAACGTCCTGACTTTC
v_call: TRBV7-8; j_call: TRBJ2-2; d_call: NA; clone_size: NA; cdr3_aa: CASSFGTGELFF; cdr3_nt: TGTGCCAGCAGCTTTGGCACCGGGGAGCTGTTTTTT
v_call: TRBV3-1/TRBV3-2; j_call: TRBJ2-7; d_call: NA; clone_size: once; cdr3_aa: CASSHRGRSGEQYF; cdr3_nt: TGTGCCAGCAGCCACCGAGGGAGGTCGGGAGAGCAGTACTTC
v_call: TRBV12-2; j_call: TRBJ1-5; d_call: NA; clone_size: NA; cdr3_aa: CASRFLLGQPQHF; cdr3_nt: TGTGCAAGTCGCTTCCTTTTGGGTCAGCCCCAGCATTTT
v_call: TRBV12-2; j_call: TRBJ1-2; d_call: NA; clone_size: NA; cdr3_aa: CASRPRDRAGYTF; cdr3_nt: TGTGCAAGTCGCCCCCGGGACAGGGCCGGCTACACCTTC
v_call: TRBV2; j_call: TRBJ1-1; d_call: NA; clone_size: NA; cdr3_aa: CASSELLGRSEAFF; cdr3_nt: TGTGCCAGCAGTGAACTCTTGGGTAGATCTGAAGCTTTCTTT
v_call: TRBV7-2; j_call: TRBJ2-3; d_call: NA; clone_size: once; cdr3_aa: CASASGRLGGPEDTQYF; cdr3_nt: TGTGCCAGCGCCTCGGGGCGCCTCGGGGGGCCGGAGGATACGCAGTATTTT
v_call: TRBV6-5; j_call: TRBJ2-1; d_call: NA; clone_size: once; cdr3_aa: CASSPGLGNEQFF; cdr3_nt: TGTGCCAGCAGCCCCGGGCTGGGCAATGAGCAGTTCTTC
v_call: TRBV6-4; j_call: TRBJ1-1; d_call: NA; clone_size: NA; cdr3_aa: CASSAEESTEAFF; cdr3_nt: TGTGCCAGCAGTGCTGAGGAGTCCACTGAAGCTTTCTTT
v_call: TRBV7-8; j_call: TRBJ2-2; d_call: NA; clone_size: NA; cdr3_aa: CASSPAGELFF; cdr3_nt: TGTGCCAGCAGCCCAGCTGGGGAGCTGTTTTTT
v_call: TRBV15; j_call: TRBJ2-2; d_call: TRBD1; clone_size: NA; cdr3_aa: CATSWTGNTGELFF; cdr3_nt: TGTGCCACCAGCTGGACAGGGAACACCGGGGAGCTGTTTTTT
v_call: TRBV4-1; j_call: TRBJ2-7; d_call: NA; clone_size: NA; cdr3_aa: CASTEDGYEQYF; cdr3_nt: TGCGCCAGCACCGAAGACGGGTACGAGCAGTACTTC
v_call: TRBV2; j_call: TRBJ1-5; d_call: NA; clone_size: NA; cdr3_aa: CASSVQQDNQPQHF; cdr3_nt: TGTGCCAGCAGTGTTCAACAGGACAATCAGCCCCAGCATTTT
v_call: TRBV29-1; j_call: TRBJ2-7; d_call: NA; clone_size: NA; cdr3_aa: CSVCVGPYEQYF; cdr3_nt: TGCAGCGTTTGTGTGGGACCCTACGAGCAGTACTTC
v_call: TRBV30; j_call: TRBJ2-3; d_call: TRBD2; clone_size: once; cdr3_aa: CAWSSGGVADTQYF; cdr3_nt: TGTGCCTGGAGCTCGGGGGGGGTCGCAGATACGCAGTATTTT
v_call: TRBV30; j_call: TRBJ1-4; d_call: TRBD1; clone_size: once; cdr3_aa: CAWSVDRGREKLFF; cdr3_nt: TGTGCCTGGAGTGTTGATAGGGGGCGCGAAAAACTGTTTTTT
v_call: TRBV19; j_call: TRBJ1-6; d_call: NA; clone_size: NA; cdr3_aa: CASSIDGSSYNSPLHF; cdr3_nt: TGTGCCAGTAGTATAGATGGGAGCTCCTATAATTCACCCCTCCACTTT
v_call: TRBV4-2; j_call: TRBJ1-5; d_call: NA; clone_size: NA; cdr3_aa: CASSQVMGDNQPQHF; cdr3_nt: TGTGCCAGCAGCCAAGTCATGGGGGACAATCAGCCCCAGCATTTT
v_call: TRBV4-2; j_call: TRBJ1-1; d_call: TRBD1; clone_size: NA; cdr3_aa: CASSQVTGAATRAFF; cdr3_nt: TGTGCCAGCAGCCAAGTTACAGGGGCAGCTACTCGCGCTTTCTTT
v_call: TRBV19; j_call: TRBJ2-1; d_call: NA; clone_size: NA; cdr3_aa: CASSAWPSPGTNEQFF; cdr3_nt: TGTGCCAGTAGTGCCTGGCCCTCCCCGGGGACAAATGAGCAGTTCTTC
v_call: TRBV10-2; j_call: TRBJ1-3; d_call: NA; clone_size: NA; cdr3_aa: CASTGQGTGNTIYF; cdr3_nt: TGCGCCAGCACGGGGCAGGGGACTGGAAACACCATATATTTT
v_call: TRBV6-2/TRBV6-3; j_call: TRBJ1-5; d_call: TRBD1; clone_size: once; cdr3_aa: CASSYGGQGAFQPQHF; cdr3_nt: TGTGCCAGCAGTTACGGTGGACAGGGGGCTTTTCAGCCCCAGCATTTT
v_call: TRBV28; j_call: TRBJ1-2; d_call: NA; clone_size: NA; cdr3_aa: CASSPAPPGYTF; cdr3_nt: TGTGCCAGCAGTCCCGCTCCCCCAGGCTACACCTTC
v_call: TRBV10-2; j_call: TRBJ2-5; d_call: NA; clone_size: NA; cdr3_aa: CASSESGGVQETQYF; cdr3_nt: TGCGCCAGCAGTGAGTCAGGGGGGGTCCAAGAGACCCAGTACTTC
v_call: TRBV27; j_call: TRBJ2-2; d_call: TRBD2; clone_size: NA; cdr3_aa: CASSLDLAGVNTGELFF; cdr3_nt: TGTGCCAGCAGTCTCGATCTAGCGGGGGTAAACACCGGGGAGCTGTTTTTT
v_call: TRBV19; j_call: TRBJ2-7; d_call: TRBD2; clone_size: NA; cdr3_aa: CASSIHGLAGEQYF; cdr3_nt: TGTGCCAGTAGTATCCACGGACTAGCGGGGGAGCAGTACTTC
v_call: TRBV30; j_call: TRBJ1-1; d_call: NA; clone_size: NA; cdr3_aa: CAYHRVNTEAFF; cdr3_nt: TGTGCCTACCACAGGGTAAACACTGAAGCTTTCTTT
v_call: TRBV2; j_call: TRBJ1-2; d_call: NA; clone_size: NA; cdr3_aa: CASSDVRPPDGYTF; cdr3_nt: TGTGCCAGCAGTGATGTACGGCCACCGGATGGCTACACCTTC
v_call: TRBV6-6; j_call: TRBJ2-7; d_call: NA; clone_size: NA; cdr3_aa: CASRAPGPIPHEQYF; cdr3_nt: TGTGCCAGCAGAGCGCCGGGCCCCATCCCCCACGAGCAGTACTTC
v_call: TRBV29-1; j_call: TRBJ2-7; d_call: TRBD1; clone_size: NA; cdr3_aa: CSVLDRDAYEQYF; cdr3_nt: TGCAGCGTTTTAGACAGGGATGCCTACGAGCAGTACTTC
v_call: TRBV9; j_call: TRBJ2-3; d_call: NA; clone_size: NA; cdr3_aa: CASSVERQGTDTQYF; cdr3_nt: TGTGCCAGCAGCGTAGAAAGACAGGGCACAGATACGCAGTATTTT
v_call: TRBV3-1/TRBV3-2; j_call: TRBJ2-4; d_call: NA; clone_size: NA; cdr3_aa: CASSHTGRENIQYF; cdr3_nt: TGTGCCAGCAGCCACACAGGGAGGGAAAACATTCAGTACTTC
v_call: TRBV4-2; j_call: TRBJ1-2; d_call: NA; clone_size: few; cdr3_aa: CASSQDQDGSYGYTF; cdr3_nt: TGTGCCAGCAGCCAAGATCAAGACGGAAGCTATGGCTACACCTTC
v_call: TRBV6-1; j_call: TRBJ2-3; d_call: TRBD2; clone_size: NA; cdr3_aa: CASSEEASGSWLDTQYF; cdr3_nt: TGTGCCAGCAGTGAAGAAGCTAGCGGGAGTTGGTTGGATACGCAGTATTTT
v_call: TRBV15; j_call: TRBJ2-7; d_call: TRBD1; clone_size: NA; cdr3_aa: CATSRGGGAYEQYF; cdr3_nt: TGTGCCACCAGCAGAGGAGGGGGCGCCTACGAGCAGTACTTC
v_call: TRBV20-1; j_call: TRBJ1-4; d_call: NA; clone_size: NA; cdr3_aa: CSASPPTGATNEKLFF; cdr3_nt: TGCAGTGCTAGTCCCCCGACAGGAGCAACTAATGAAAAACTGTTTTTT
v_call: TRBV6-5; j_call: TRBJ2-7; d_call: NA; clone_size: NA; cdr3_aa: CASSYVRAAYEQYF; cdr3_nt: TGTGCCAGCAGTTATGTCAGGGCGGCATACGAGCAGTACTTC
v_call: TRBV12-3/TRBV12-4; j_call: TRBJ1-6; d_call: NA; clone_size: NA; cdr3_aa: CASSLPHMALHF; cdr3_nt: TGTGCCAGCAGTTTACCCCATATGGCCCTCCACTTT
v_call: TRBV5-1; j_call: TRBJ2-1; d_call: NA; clone_size: NA; cdr3_aa: CASSTGTLVEQFF; cdr3_nt: TGCGCCAGCAGCACCGGAACGTTGGTTGAGCAGTTCTTC
v_call: TRBV2; j_call: TRBJ1-1; d_call: NA; clone_size: NA; cdr3_aa: CASIPQGMNTEAFF; cdr3_nt: TGTGCCAGCATTCCCCAGGGGATGAACACTGAAGCTTTCTTT
v_call: TRBV18; j_call: TRBJ1-5; d_call: NA; clone_size: NA; cdr3_aa: CASSPTGLFQPQHF; cdr3_nt: TGTGCCAGCTCTCCTACAGGGCTTTTTCAGCCCCAGCATTTT